The rows below give T cell receptor beta chains drawn from one sample of a study of cytomegalovirus exposure and HLA in healthy donors. Method: immunoSEQ multiplex PCR; TCRdb's copy keeps in-frame clones and lacks some. The profile shows under 200,000 clones, roughly two thirds of them singletons. The sequencing sample was made of PBMCs. The receptors originated from a woman in her forties in good health and CMV-seropositive. Each CDR3 is given with its conserved first and last residue. D genes are given only for firm matches. Only some rows state a clone size, as once, few, many or a class for expanded clones.

CASSVEQGNTIYF	TGTGCCAGCAGCGTAGAACAGGGAAACACCATATATTTT	-	TRBJ1-3	-	TRBV9
CASIPRAGGRDTQYF	TGTGCCAGCATCCCCCGGGCGGGGGGGCGAGATACGCAGTATTTT	TRBD2	TRBJ2-3	-	TRBV5-6
CASSSTGVGDTQYF	TGCGCCAGCAGCTCTACAGGGGTTGGTGATACGCAGTATTTT	TRBD1	TRBJ2-3	-	TRBV5-1
CSSSVQGAVDTEAFF	TGTTCCAGCAGCGTACAGGGGGCTGTGGACACTGAAGCTTTCTTT	TRBD1	TRBJ1-1	-	TRBV7-9
CASTTGLPGNEQFF	TGTGCCAGCACTACAGGGCTCCCAGGCAATGAGCAGTTCTTC	-	TRBJ2-1	-	TRBV2
CASSYSGRRAYEQYF	TGTGCCAGCAGTTACTCCGGGAGGAGAGCCTACGAGCAGTACTTC	TRBD2	TRBJ2-7	-	TRBV6-5
CASSPGDSSTDTQYF	TGTGCCAGCAGTCCAGGGGATTCTAGCACAGATACGCAGTATTTT	-	TRBJ2-3	-	TRBV6-5
CSVVGGEHNEQFF	TGCAGCGTTGTCGGGGGGGAACACAATGAGCAGTTCTTC	TRBD2	TRBJ2-1	-	TRBV29-1
CASSPAGVNTDTQYF	TGTGCCAGCAGCCCAGCGGGAGTTAACACAGATACGCAGTATTTT	TRBD2	TRBJ2-3	once	TRBV6-6
CSAAGGLDMNEQFF	TGCAGCGCTGCCGGGGGACTAGACATGAATGAGCAGTTCTTC	TRBD2	TRBJ2-1	few	TRBV29-1